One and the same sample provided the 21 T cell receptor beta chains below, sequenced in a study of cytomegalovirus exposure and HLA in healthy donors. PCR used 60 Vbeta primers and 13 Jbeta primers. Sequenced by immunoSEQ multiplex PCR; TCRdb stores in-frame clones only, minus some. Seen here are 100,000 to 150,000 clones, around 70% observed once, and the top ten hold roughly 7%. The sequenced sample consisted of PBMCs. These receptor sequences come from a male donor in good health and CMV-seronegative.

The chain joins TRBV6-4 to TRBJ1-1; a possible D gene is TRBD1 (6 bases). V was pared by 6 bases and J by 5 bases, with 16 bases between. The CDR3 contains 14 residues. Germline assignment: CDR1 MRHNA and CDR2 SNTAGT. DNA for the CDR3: TGTGCCAGCAGCCTCGAGGGGGGGCGTACTGAAGCTTTCTTT. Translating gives CASSLEGGRTEAFF.

The CDR3 coding sequence is TGTGCCAGCAGTTTTGGGCTAGCGGGGGGCATGAAGACCCAGTACTTC. This translates into CASSFGLAGGMKTQYF. The chain has TRBV28 and TRBJ2-5; 11 nucleotides match TRBD2. The trim removed 3 bases at V and 6 bases at J, leaving 9 bases unmatched. Germline assignment: CDR1 MDHEN and CDR2 SYDVKM. CDR3 length: 16 amino acids.

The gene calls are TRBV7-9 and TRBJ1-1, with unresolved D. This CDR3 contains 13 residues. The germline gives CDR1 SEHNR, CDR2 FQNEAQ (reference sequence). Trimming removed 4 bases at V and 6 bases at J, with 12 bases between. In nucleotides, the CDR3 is TGTGCCAGCAGCTCCACTGAAGTGGCTGAAGCTTTCTTT. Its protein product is CASSSTEVAEAFF. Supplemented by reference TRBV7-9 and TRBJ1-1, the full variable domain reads DTGVSQNPRHKITKRGQNVTFRCDPISEHNRLYWYRQTLGQGPEFLTYFQNEAQLEKSRLLSDRFSAERPKGSFSTLEIQRTEQGDSAMYLCASSSTEVAEAFFGQGTRLTVV.

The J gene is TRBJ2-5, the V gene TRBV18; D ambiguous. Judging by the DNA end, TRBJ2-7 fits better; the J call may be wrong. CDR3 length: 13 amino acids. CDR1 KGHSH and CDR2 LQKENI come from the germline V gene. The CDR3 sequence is CASSPPNSYEQYF. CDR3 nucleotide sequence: TGTGCCAGCTCACCTCCGAACTCCTACGAGCAGTACTTC.

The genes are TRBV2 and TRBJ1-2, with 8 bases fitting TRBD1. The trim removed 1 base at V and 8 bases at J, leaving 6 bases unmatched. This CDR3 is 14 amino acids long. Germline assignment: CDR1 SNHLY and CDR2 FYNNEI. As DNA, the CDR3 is TGTGCCAGCAGTGAAGTCAGGGGGCAGGGCGGCTACACCTTC. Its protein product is CASSEVRGQGGYTF.

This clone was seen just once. CDR3 nucleotide sequence: TGTGCCAGCAGCTTCCGGGACTCCTTGGGGGATACGCAGTATTTT. This encodes CASSFRDSLGDTQYF. The V call is TRBV9, the J call TRBJ2-3; D possibly corresponds to TRBD2 (6 bases). The ends were cut back, 4 bases at V and 6 bases at J, with 18 bases in the middle. The CDR3 runs to 15 residues. Germline V lookup: CDR1 SGDLS, CDR2 YYNGEE.

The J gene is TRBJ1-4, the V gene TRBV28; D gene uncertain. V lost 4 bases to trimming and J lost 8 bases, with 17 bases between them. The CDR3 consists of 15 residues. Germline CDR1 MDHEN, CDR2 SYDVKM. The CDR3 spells CASSSRTWTLEKLFF. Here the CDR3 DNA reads TGTGCCAGCAGTTCCAGGACGTGGACTTTAGAAAAACTGTTTTTT.

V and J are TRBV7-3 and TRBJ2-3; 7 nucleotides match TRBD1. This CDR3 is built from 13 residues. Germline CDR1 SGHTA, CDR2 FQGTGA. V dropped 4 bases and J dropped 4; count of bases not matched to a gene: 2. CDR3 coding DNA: TGTGCCAGCAGCTCTACAGGGGCAGATACGCAGTATTTT. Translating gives CASSSTGADTQYF.

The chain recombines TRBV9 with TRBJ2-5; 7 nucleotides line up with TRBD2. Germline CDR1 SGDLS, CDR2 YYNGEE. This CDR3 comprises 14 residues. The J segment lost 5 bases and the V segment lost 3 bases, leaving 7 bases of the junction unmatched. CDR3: CASSDGLDGETQYF. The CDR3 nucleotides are TGTGCCAGCAGCGACGGACTAGACGGGGAGACCCAGTACTTC. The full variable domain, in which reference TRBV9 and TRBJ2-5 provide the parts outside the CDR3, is DSGVTQTPKHLITATGQRVTLRCSPRSGDLSVYWYQQSLDQGLQFLIQYYNGEERAKGNILERFSAQQFPDLHSELNLSSLELGDSALYFCASSDGLDGETQYFGPGTRLLVL.

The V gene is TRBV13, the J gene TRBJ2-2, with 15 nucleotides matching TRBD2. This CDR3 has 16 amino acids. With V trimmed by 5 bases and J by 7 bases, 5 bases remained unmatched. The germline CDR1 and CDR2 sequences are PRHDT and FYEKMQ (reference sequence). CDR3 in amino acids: CASSPWGLAGGGELFF. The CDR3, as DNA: TGTGCCAGCAGCCCGTGGGGACTAGCGGGAGGCGGGGAGCTGTTTTTT. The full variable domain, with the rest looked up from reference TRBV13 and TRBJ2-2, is AAGVIQSPRHLIKEKRETATLKCYPIPRHDTVYWYQQGPGQDPQFLISFYEKMQSDKGSIPDRFSAQQFSDYHSELNMSSLELGDSALYFCASSPWGLAGGGELFFGEGSRLTVL.

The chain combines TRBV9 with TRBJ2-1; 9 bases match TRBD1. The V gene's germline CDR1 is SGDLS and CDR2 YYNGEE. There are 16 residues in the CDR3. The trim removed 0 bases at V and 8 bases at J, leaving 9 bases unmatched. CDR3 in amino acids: CASSVEDGTGLDEQFF. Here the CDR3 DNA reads TGTGCCAGCAGCGTAGAGGATGGGACAGGGCTCGATGAGCAGTTCTTC. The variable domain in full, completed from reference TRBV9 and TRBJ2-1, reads DSGVTQTPKHLITATGQRVTLRCSPRSGDLSVYWYQQSLDQGLQFLIQYYNGEERAKGNILERFSAQQFPDLHSELNLSSLELGDSALYFCASSVEDGTGLDEQFFGPGTRLTVL.

CDR3 coding DNA: TGTGCCAGCAGTTTATCTACCGGGGGGAATAGCTACACCTTC. As protein: CASSLSTGGNSYTF. The V gene is TRBV28, the J gene TRBJ1-2; weak D call: TRBD1 (5 bases). CDR3 length: 14 amino acids. Per the germline V gene, CDR1 is MDHEN and CDR2 is SYDVKM. V lost 1 base, J lost 9 bases, and 15 bases lay in between.

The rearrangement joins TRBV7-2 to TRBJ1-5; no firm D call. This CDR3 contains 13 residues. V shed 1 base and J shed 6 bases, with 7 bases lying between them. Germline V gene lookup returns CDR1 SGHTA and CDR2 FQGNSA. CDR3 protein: CASSLGAFQPQHF. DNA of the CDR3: TGTGCCAGCAGCTTAGGGGCCTTTCAGCCCCAGCATTTT.

For the CDR3, the DNA is TGTGCCAGCAGCGTAGGTTGGGGTTTGACAGGGCCCGGGGAGCTGTTTTTT. The encoded protein is CASSVGWGLTGPGELFF. This chain connects TRBV9 to TRBJ2-2; 7 nucleotides match TRBD1. In germline, CDR1 is SGDLS, CDR2 YYNGEE. The CDR3 has 17 amino acids. Trimming removed 0 bases from V and 6 bases from J; junction bases left unmatched: 11. Variable domain in full (rest from reference TRBV9 and TRBJ2-2): DSGVTQTPKHLITATGQRVTLRCSPRSGDLSVYWYQQSLDQGLQFLIQYYNGEERAKGNILERFSAQQFPDLHSELNLSSLELGDSALYFCASSVGWGLTGPGELFFGEGSRLTVL.

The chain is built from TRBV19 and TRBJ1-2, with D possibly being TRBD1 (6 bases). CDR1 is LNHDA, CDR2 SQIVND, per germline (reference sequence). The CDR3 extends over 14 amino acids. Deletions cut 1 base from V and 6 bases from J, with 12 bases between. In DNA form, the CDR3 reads TGTGCCAGTAGTATAGGGACAGCGTGGGATGGCTACACCTTC. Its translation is CASSIGTAWDGYTF.

The CDR3 DNA is TGTGCCAGCAGTTTATCAGGGACAGGCCCCGAGGAGCAGTTCTTC. This sequence encodes CASSLSGTGPEEQFF. This rearrangement joins TRBV28 to TRBJ2-1; 8 nucleotides match TRBD1. CDR1 MDHEN and CDR2 SYDVKM come from the germline V gene. Germline trimming cut 1 base from V and 10 bases from J; bases unmatched to any gene: 9. The CDR3 length is 15 residues.

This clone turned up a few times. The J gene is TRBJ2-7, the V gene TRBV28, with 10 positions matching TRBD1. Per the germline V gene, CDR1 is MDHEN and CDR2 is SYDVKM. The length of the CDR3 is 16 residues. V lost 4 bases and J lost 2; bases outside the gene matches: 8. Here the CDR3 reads CASSSPRDRGPYEQYF. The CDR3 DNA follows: TGTGCCAGCAGTTCGCCCCGGGACAGGGGCCCCTACGAGCAGTACTTC.

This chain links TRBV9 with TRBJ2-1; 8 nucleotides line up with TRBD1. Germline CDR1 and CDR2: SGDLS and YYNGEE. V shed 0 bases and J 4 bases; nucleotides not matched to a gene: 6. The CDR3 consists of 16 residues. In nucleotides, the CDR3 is TGTGCCAGCAGCGTAGATCGGACAGGGCGGTACAATGAGCAGTTCTTC. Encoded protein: CASSVDRTGRYNEQFF.

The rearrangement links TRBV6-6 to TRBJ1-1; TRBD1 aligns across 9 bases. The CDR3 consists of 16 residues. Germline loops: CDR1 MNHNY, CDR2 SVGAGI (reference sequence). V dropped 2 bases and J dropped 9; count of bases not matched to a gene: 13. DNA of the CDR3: TGTGCCAGCAGTTACGGGACAGGGTTTCTTTATAGCCAAGCTTTCTTT. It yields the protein CASSYGTGFLYSQAFF.

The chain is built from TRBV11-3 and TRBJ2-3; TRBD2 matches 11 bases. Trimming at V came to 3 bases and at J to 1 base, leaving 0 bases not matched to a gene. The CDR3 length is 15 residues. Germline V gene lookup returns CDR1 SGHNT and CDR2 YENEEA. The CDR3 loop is CASSFSGGGTDTQYF. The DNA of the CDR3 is TGTGCCAGCAGCTTTAGCGGGGGGGGCACAGATACGCAGTATTTT.

CDR3 DNA sequence: TGTGCCAGCAGCTTTTCAAGCTCAGGGGGCAAGTCCTACGAGCAGTACTTC. Its translation: CASSFSSSGGKSYEQYF. The V call is TRBV7-8, the J call TRBJ2-7; 8 bases match TRBD1. Trimming cost V 3 bases and J 1 base; bases outside gene matches: 11. The CDR3 contains 17 residues. The germline gives CDR1 SGHVS, CDR2 FQNEAQ.